The sequence of this T cell receptor beta chain was determined in a study of T cells in Graves' hyperthyroidism and ophthalmopathy. At least ten counts were recorded for this clonotype. TCR beta CDR3 regions were amplified from RNA transcripts. Using the HTBI primer set, a first-round RT-PCR was run on the TCR CDR3. A single record per CDR3 protein comes from TCRdb applying MiXCR to the multiplex PCR reads. The table records 550,000 to 650,000 distinct CDR3 sequences, around 14% of them present only once. Germline V gene lookup returns CDR1 DFQATT and CDR2 SNEGSKA (reference sequence). The CDR3 is made up of 13 amino acids. The study left out patients who had uncontrolled infection, other autoimmune disease, pregnancy or lactation. Blood from later-ophthalmopathy patients was taken at first hyperthyroidism diagnosis.

Material for sequencing was blood. The chain combines TRBV20-1 with TRBJ1-2, with D perhaps matching TRBD1 (5 bases). The receptor comes from a woman younger than 45 with Graves' hyperthyroidism that later progressed to Graves' ophthalmopathy. The CDR3 DNA is TGCAGAGCAGGGTACTCCTACTACTATGGCTACACCTTC. Amino acids: CRAGYSYYYGYTF.